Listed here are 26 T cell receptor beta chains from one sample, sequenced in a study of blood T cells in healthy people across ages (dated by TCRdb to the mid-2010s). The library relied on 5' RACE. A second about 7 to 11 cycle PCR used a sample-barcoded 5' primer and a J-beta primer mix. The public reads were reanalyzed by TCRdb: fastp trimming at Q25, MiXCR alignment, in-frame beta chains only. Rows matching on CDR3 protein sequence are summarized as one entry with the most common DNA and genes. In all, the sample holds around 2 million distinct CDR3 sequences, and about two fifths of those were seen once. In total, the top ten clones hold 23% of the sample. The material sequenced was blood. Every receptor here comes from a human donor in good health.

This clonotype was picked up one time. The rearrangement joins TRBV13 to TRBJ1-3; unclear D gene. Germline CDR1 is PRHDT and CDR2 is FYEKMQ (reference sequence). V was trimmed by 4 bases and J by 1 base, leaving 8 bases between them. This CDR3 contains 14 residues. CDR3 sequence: CASSSHNSGNTIYF. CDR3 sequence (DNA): TGTGCCAGCAGCTCCCATAATTCTGGAAACACCATATATTTT.

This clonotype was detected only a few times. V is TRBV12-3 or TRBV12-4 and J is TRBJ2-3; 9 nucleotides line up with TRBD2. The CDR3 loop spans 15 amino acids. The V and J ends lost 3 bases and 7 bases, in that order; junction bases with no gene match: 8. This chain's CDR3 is CASSFTETSGHTQYF. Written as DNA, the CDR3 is TGTGCCAGCAGTTTTACTGAGACTAGCGGTCATACGCAGTATTTT.

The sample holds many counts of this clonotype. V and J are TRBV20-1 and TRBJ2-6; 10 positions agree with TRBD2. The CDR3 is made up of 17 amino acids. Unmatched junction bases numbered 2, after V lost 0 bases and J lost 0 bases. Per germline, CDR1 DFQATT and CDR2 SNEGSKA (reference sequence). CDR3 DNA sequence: TGCAGTGCTAGAGAGCCTAGCGGGAGCTCTGGGGCCAACGTCCTGACTTTC. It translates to CSAREPSGSSGANVLTF.

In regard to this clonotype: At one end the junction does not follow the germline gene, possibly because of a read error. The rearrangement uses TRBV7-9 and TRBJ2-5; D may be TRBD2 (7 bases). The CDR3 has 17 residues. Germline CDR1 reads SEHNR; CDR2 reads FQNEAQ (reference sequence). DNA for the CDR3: TGTGCCAGCAGTCCGCCCCGGACTAGGGGGAACCAAAAGACCCAGTACTTC. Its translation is CASSPPRTRGNQKTQYF.

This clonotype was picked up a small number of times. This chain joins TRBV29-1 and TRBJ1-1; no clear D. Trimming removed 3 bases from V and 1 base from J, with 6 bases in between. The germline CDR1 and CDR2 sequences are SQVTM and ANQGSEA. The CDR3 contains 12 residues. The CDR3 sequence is CSVETTNTEAFF. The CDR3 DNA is TGCAGCGTTGAGACAACGAACACTGAAGCTTTCTTT.

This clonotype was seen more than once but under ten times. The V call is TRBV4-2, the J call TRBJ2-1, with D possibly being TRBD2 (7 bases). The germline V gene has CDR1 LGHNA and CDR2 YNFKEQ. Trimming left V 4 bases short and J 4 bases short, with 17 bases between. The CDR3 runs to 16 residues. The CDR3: CASSPGGGAGYNEQFF. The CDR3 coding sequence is TGTGCCAGCAGCCCCGGAGGGGGGGCTGGTTACAATGAGCAGTTCTTC.

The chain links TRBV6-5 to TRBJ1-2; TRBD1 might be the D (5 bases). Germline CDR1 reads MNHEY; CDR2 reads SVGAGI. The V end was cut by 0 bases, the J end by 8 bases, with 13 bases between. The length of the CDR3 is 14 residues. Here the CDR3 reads CASSYSRQGKGYTF. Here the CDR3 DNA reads TGTGCCAGCAGTTACTCGAGGCAGGGAAAAGGCTACACCTTC.

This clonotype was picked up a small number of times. CDR3 in amino acids: CASSPAGGRSQPQHF. In DNA, the CDR3 is TGTGCCAGCAGTCCCGCGGGGGGGCGAAGTCAGCCCCAGCATTTT. This chain connects TRBV7-9 to TRBJ1-5; D is perhaps TRBD1 (6 bases). V dropped 6 bases and J dropped 6 bases, with 18 bases sitting between them. Germline CDR1 reads SEHNR; CDR2 reads FQNEAQ (reference sequence). This CDR3 has 15 amino acids.

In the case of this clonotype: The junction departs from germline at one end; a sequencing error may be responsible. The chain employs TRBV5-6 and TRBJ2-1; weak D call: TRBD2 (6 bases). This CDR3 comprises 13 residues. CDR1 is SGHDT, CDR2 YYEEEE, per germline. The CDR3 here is CASGFGGSNEQFF. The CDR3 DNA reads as TGTGCCAGCGGCTTCGGAGGGTCCAATGAGCAGTTCTTC.

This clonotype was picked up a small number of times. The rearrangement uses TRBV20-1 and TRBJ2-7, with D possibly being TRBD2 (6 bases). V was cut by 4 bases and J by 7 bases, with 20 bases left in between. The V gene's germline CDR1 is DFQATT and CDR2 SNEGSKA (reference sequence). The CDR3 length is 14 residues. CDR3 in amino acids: CSATSGGRPGEQYF. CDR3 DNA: TGCAGTGCTACCTCCGGGGGAAGACCAGGGGAGCAGTACTTC.

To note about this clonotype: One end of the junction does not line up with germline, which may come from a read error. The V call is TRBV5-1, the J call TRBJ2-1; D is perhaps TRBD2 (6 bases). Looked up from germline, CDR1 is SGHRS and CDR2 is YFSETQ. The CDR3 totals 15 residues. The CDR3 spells CASSSKLEGGNKQFF. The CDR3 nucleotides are TGCGCCAGCAGCTCCAAGCTTGAGGGAGGCAATAAGCAGTTCTTC. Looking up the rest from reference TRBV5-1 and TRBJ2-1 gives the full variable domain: KAGVTQTPRYLIKTRGQQVTLSCSPISGHRSVSWYQQTPGQGLQFLFEYFSETQRNKGNFPGRFSGRQFSNSRSEMNVSTLELGDSALYLCASSSKLEGGNKQFFGPGTRLTVL.

In DNA, the CDR3 is TGTGCCAGCAGCTTAGACCATCGAGATGAGCAGTTCTTC. Protein: CASSLDHRDEQFF. The chain uses TRBV11-2 and TRBJ2-1; D not certain. The CDR3 totals 13 residues. CDR1 is SGHAT, CDR2 FQNNGV, per germline. The germline V and J ends were trimmed by 0 bases and 8 bases, with 8 bases remaining between them.

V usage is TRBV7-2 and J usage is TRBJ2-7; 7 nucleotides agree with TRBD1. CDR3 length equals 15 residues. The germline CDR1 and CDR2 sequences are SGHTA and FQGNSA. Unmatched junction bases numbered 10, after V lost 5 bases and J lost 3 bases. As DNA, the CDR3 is TGTGCCAGCAGCCCGAGGGGGACAGAACTCTACGAGCAGTACTTC. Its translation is CASSPRGTELYEQYF.

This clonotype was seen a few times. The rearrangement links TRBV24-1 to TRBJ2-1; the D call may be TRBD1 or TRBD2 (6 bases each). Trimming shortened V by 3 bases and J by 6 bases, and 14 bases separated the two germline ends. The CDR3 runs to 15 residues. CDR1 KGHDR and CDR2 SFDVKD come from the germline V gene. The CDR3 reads CATSDRGGPSNEQFF. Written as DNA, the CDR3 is TGTGCCACCAGTGATAGAGGGGGGCCTTCCAATGAGCAGTTCTTC.

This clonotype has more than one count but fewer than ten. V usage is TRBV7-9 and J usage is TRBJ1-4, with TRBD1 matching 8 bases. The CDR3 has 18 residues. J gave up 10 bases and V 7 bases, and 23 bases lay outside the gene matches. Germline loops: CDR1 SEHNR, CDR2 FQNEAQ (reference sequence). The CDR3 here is CASTSDREGSDPGRKLFF. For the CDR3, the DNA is TGTGCCAGCACCTCGGACAGGGAAGGATCCGACCCGGGCCGAAAACTGTTTTTT.

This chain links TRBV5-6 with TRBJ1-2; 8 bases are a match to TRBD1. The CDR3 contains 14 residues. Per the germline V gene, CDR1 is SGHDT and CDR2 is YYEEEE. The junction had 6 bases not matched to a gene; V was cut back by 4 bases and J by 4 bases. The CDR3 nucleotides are TGTGCCAGCAGCGGACAGGGAAGGCCCTATGGCTACACCTTC. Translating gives CASSGQGRPYGYTF.

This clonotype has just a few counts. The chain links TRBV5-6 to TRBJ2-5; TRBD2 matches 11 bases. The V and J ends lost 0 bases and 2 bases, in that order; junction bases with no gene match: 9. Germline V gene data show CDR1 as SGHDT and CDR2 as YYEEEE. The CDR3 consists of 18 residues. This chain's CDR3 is CASSLGLEGLADQETQYF. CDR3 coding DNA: TGTGCCAGCAGCTTGGGATTAGAGGGACTAGCGGATCAAGAGACCCAGTACTTC.

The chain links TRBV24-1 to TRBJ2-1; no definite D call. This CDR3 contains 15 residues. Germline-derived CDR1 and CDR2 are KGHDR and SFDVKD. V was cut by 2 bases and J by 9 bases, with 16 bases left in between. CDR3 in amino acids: CATSDSRRNKLEQFF. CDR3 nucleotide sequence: TGTGCCACCAGTGATTCAAGGCGGAACAAACTTGAGCAGTTCTTC.

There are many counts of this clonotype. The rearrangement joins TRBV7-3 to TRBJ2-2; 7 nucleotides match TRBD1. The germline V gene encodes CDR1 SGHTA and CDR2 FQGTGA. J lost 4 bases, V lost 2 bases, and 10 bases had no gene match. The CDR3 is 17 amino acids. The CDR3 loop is CASSLDGDSLTTGELFF. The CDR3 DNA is TGTGCCAGCAGCTTAGATGGGGACAGCTTGACCACCGGGGAGCTGTTTTTT.

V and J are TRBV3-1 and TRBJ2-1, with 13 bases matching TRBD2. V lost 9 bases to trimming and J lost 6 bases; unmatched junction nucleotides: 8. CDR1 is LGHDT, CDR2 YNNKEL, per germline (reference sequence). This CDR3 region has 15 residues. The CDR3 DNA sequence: TGTGCCAGTCACCCCGGACTAGCGGGGGCCAATGAGCAGTTCTTC. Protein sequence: CASHPGLAGANEQFF.

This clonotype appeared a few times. This CDR3 is CSARDRSAGFLGANVLTF. The CDR3 nucleotides read TGCAGTGCTAGAGATCGATCAGCGGGGTTTCTTGGGGCCAACGTCCTGACTTTC. The chain joins TRBV20-1 to TRBJ2-6; 7 bases are shared with TRBD2. V was pared by 0 bases and J by 3 bases, with 11 bases of the junction left unmatched. CDR3 length equals 18 residues. CDR1 is DFQATT and CDR2 is SNEGSKA in the germline V gene (reference sequence).

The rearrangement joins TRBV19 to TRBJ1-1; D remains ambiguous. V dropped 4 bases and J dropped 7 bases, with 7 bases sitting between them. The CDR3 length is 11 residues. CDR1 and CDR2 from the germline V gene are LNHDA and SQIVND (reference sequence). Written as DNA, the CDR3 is TGTGCCAGTAGTAACTTTGTTGAAGCTTTCTTT. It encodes CASSNFVEAFF.

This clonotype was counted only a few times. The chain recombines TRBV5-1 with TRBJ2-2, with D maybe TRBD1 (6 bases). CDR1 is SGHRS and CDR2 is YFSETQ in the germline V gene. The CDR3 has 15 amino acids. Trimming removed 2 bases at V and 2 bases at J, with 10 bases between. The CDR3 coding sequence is TGCGCCAGCAGCTTTATACAGGGTAACACCGGGGAGCTGTTTTTT. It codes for CASSFIQGNTGELFF. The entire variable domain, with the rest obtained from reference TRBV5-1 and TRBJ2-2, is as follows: KAGVTQTPRYLIKTRGQQVTLSCSPISGHRSVSWYQQTPGQGLQFLFEYFSETQRNKGNFPGRFSGRQFSNSRSEMNVSTLELGDSALYLCASSFIQGNTGELFFGEGSRLTVL.

CDR3 sequence (DNA): TGTGCCAGCAGTTTACTAGCGCCAGATACGCAGTATTTT. Translation gives CASSLLAPDTQYF. The V and J genes are TRBV12-3 or TRBV12-4 and TRBJ2-3, with TRBD2 as a possible D gene (6 bases). V lost 2 bases and J 4 bases, leaving 7 bases between the germline ends. The CDR3 runs 13 residues.

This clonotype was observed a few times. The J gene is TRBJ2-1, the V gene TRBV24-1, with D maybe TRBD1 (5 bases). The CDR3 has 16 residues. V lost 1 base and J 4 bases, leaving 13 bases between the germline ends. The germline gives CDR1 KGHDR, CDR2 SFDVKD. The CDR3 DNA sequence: TGTGCCACCAGTGATTTCGACAGCGAAGGTTACAATGAGCAGTTCTTC. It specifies CATSDFDSEGYNEQFF.

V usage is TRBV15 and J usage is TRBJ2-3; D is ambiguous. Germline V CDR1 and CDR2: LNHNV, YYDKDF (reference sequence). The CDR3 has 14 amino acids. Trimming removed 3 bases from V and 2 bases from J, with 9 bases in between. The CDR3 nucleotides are TGTGCCACCAGCAGGACCCACTTCACAGATACGCAGTATTTT. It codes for CATSRTHFTDTQYF.